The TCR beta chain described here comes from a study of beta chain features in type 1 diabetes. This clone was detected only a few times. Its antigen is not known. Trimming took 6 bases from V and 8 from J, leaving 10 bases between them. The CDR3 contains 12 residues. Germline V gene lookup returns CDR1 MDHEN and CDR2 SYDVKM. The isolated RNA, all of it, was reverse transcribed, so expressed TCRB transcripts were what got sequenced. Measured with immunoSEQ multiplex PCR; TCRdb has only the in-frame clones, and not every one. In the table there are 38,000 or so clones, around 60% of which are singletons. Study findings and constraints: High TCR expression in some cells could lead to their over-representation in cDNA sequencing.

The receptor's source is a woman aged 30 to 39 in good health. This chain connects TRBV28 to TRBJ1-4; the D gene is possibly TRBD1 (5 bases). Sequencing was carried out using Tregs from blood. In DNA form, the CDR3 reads TGTGCCAGCAGGCCTGGGGGGGAAAAACTGTTTTTT. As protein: CASRPGGEKLFF. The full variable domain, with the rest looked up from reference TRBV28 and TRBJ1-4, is DVKVTQSSRYLVKRTGEKVFLECVQDMDHENMFWYRQDPGLGLRLIYFSYDVKMKEKGDIPEGYSVSREKKERFSLILESASTNQTSMYLCASRPGGEKLFFGSGTQLSVL.